One and the same sample provided the 28 T cell receptor beta chains below, sequenced in a study of control samples from healthy donors and cancer patients. Measured with immunoSEQ multiplex PCR; TCRdb has only the in-frame clones, and not every one. Of roughly 170,000 clones detected, roughly 93% appear once; the ten largest clones hold roughly 4.3%. Sequenced sample: blood. The receptors stem from a woman aged 60 to 75 in good health.

The chain is built from TRBV28 and TRBJ1-1; no definite D call. The germline V gene encodes CDR1 MDHEN and CDR2 SYDVKM. Trimming pared 6 bases from V and 1 base from J, leaving 21 bases between. This CDR3 is built from 17 residues. CDR3 amino acids: CASRRPGQTKSNTEAFF. As DNA, the CDR3 is TGTGCCAGCAGAAGACCCGGGCAGACAAAGTCGAACACTGAAGCTTTCTTT.

The chain recombines TRBV12-3 or TRBV12-4 with TRBJ1-5, with D perhaps TRBD1 (6 bases). V was trimmed by 5 bases and J by 6 bases, leaving 11 bases between them. The CDR3 loop spans 13 amino acids. DNA for the CDR3: TGTGCCAGCAGTCCAACAGGGTTTCAGCCCCAGCATTTT. Residues: CASSPTGFQPQHF.

The chain uses TRBV27 and TRBJ2-6; D is perhaps TRBD2 (6 bases). Germline lookup yields CDR1 MNHEY and CDR2 SMNVEV (reference sequence). The CDR3 extends over 18 amino acids. Trimming removed 3 bases at V and 4 bases at J, with 19 bases between. CDR3 DNA sequence: TGTGCCAGCAGTTTTAAGGGGACTCCCCTTGAGGGGGCCAACGTCCTGACTTTC. This encodes CASSFKGTPLEGANVLTF.

The CDR3 DNA is TGTGCCAGCAGCACGGACGGGGTCACAAGCTATGGCTACACCTTC. It encodes CASSTDGVTSYGYTF. This rearrangement joins TRBV6-5 to TRBJ1-2; D unresolved. V lost 6 bases to trimming and J lost 4 bases, with 18 bases between them. This CDR3 comprises 15 residues. In germline, CDR1 is MNHEY, CDR2 SVGAGI.

The rearrangement uses TRBV19 and TRBJ2-1; TRBD1 matches 9 bases. This CDR3 region has 16 residues. Unmatched junction bases numbered 5, after V lost 3 bases and J lost 2 bases. In germline, CDR1 is LNHDA, CDR2 SQIVND (reference sequence). CDR3 region: CASSMQQGAPYNEQFF. CDR3 nucleotide sequence: TGTGCCAGTAGTATGCAACAGGGGGCCCCCTACAATGAGCAGTTCTTC.

This clone appeared a single time. J is TRBJ1-6 and V is TRBV19; 7 bases map to TRBD1. This CDR3 is 15 amino acids long. Germline CDR1 LNHDA, CDR2 SQIVND (reference sequence). V lost 4 bases to trimming and J lost 9 bases; unmatched junction nucleotides: 9. CDR3 sequence reads: CASSTRQGASSPLHF. The CDR3 DNA reads TGTGCCAGTAGTACGCGACAGGGAGCGAGTTCACCCCTCCACTTT. The full variable domain, rest sourced from reference TRBV19 and TRBJ1-6, is DGGITQSPKYLFRKEGQNVTLSCEQNLNHDAMYWYRQDPGQGLRLIYYSQIVNDFQKGDIAEGYSVSREKKESFPLTVTSAQKNPTAFYLCASSTRQGASSPLHFGNGTRLTVT.

This sequence joins TRBV7-2 and TRBJ2-7; D is perhaps TRBD2 (5 bases). The CDR3 length is 14 residues. Germline lookup yields CDR1 SGHTA and CDR2 FQGNSA. The V end lost 2 bases, the J end lost 1 base, and 9 bases lay between the germline ends. The CDR3 bases are TGTGCCAGCAGCTTAACTGGAGGTTCCTACGAGCAGTACTTC. Encoded protein: CASSLTGGSYEQYF.

This clone has just one count. J is TRBJ1-4 and V is TRBV3-1 (or the pseudogene TRBV3-2); 7 bases line up with TRBD1. Germline V CDR1 and CDR2: LGHDT, YNNKEL (reference sequence). The length of the CDR3 is 17 residues. The J segment lost 0 bases and the V segment lost 5 bases, leaving 9 bases of the junction unmatched. CDR3 residues: CASSRQGGDATNEKLFF. Written as DNA, the CDR3 is TGTGCCAGCAGCAGACAGGGAGGGGATGCAACTAATGAAAAACTGTTTTTT.

For this clone: One end of the junction varies from germline; a read error may be responsible. This chain connects TRBV2 to TRBJ1-6; D unresolved. The CDR3 loop spans 15 amino acids. Per germline, CDR1 SNHLY and CDR2 FYNNEI. The CDR3 sequence: CASSEISLFNSPLRF. The CDR3 coding sequence is TGTGCCAGCAGTGAAATATCACTTTTTAATTCACCCCTCCGCTTT. Based on the CDR3 plus reference TRBV2 and TRBJ1-6, the full variable domain is EPEVTQTPSHQVTQMGQEVILRCVPISNHLYFYWYRQILGQKVEFLVSFYNNEISEKSEIFDDQFSVERPDGSNFTLKIRSTKLEDSAMYFCASSEISLFNSPLRFGNGTRLTVT.

This clone was observed a single time. The gene calls are TRBV4-3 and TRBJ2-5, with D possibly called TRBD1 or TRBD2 (6 bases each). There are 16 residues in the CDR3. Germline CDR1 is LGHNA and CDR2 is YSLEER. Trimming cost V 0 bases and J 5 bases, with 16 bases left between them. The chain's CDR3 is CASSQDWTPGAETQYF. The CDR3 DNA sequence: TGCGCCAGCAGCCAAGATTGGACACCGGGGGCGGAGACCCAGTACTTC.

The chain couples TRBV18 to TRBJ1-2; D is perhaps TRBD1 (6 bases). The CDR3 is 14 amino acids. In germline, CDR1 is KGHSH, CDR2 LQKENI. With 2 bases removed from V and 12 bases from J, the gap between germline ends came to 19 bases. CDR3 region: CASSPSTGKAADTF. In nucleotides, the CDR3 is TGTGCCAGCTCACCAAGTACAGGGAAAGCCGCCGACACCTTC.

This chain joins TRBV12-3 or TRBV12-4 and TRBJ1-5; D not resolved. Trimming shortened V by 6 bases and J by 5 bases, and 8 bases separated the two germline ends. The CDR3 has 12 amino acids. The CDR3 region has the DNA TGTGCCAGCAGCGACGGATATCAGCCCCAGCATTTT. Protein: CASSDGYQPQHF.

This rearrangement joins TRBV27 to TRBJ1-2; D is uncertain. The germline gives CDR1 MNHEY, CDR2 SMNVEV (reference sequence). This CDR3 spans 15 amino acids. V was shortened by 0 bases and J by 6 bases, with 14 bases between the two germline ends. CDR3 DNA sequence: TGTGCCAGCAGTTTATCAATCGGGGTTTTGGATGGCTACACCTTC. Its protein product is CASSLSIGVLDGYTF.

This chain connects TRBV19 to TRBJ1-5; D call uncertain. Trimming took 3 bases from V and 3 from J, leaving 15 bases between them. Germline V gene sequence: CDR1 LNHDA, CDR2 SQIVND (reference sequence). The CDR3 extends over 16 amino acids. The CDR3 DNA is TGTGCCAGTAGTATCTGGCGGGGTACAAACAATCAGCCCCAGCATTTT. It is translated as CASSIWRGTNNQPQHF. Filled out from reference TRBV19 and TRBJ1-5, the complete variable domain reads DGGITQSPKYLFRKEGQNVTLSCEQNLNHDAMYWYRQDPGQGLRLIYYSQIVNDFQKGDIAEGYSVSREKKESFPLTVTSAQKNPTAFYLCASSIWRGTNNQPQHFGDGTRLSIL.

The chain employs TRBV14 and TRBJ1-1; no clear D. The germline CDR1 and CDR2 sequences are SGHDN and FVKESK. This CDR3 contains 14 residues. V gave up 1 base and J gave up 5 bases, with 11 bases separating them. As DNA, the CDR3 is TGTGCCAGCAGCCAAGTAAGGGATCGGACTGAAGCTTTCTTT. This codes for CASSQVRDRTEAFF.

The chain carries TRBV9 and TRBJ1-6, with D tentatively TRBD1 (5 bases). The V and J ends lost 0 bases and 0 bases respectively, with 19 bases between them. Germline CDR1 SGDLS, CDR2 YYNGEE. The CDR3 extends over 20 amino acids. CDR3 nucleotides: TGTGCCAGCAGCGTAGAGGGGACCGGACGGACGAGCTCCTATAATTCACCCCTCCACTTT. Protein sequence: CASSVEGTGRTSSYNSPLHF.

This chain links TRBV6-2 or TRBV6-3 with TRBJ1-5; 8 bases align to TRBD1. The germline V gene has CDR1 MNHEY and CDR2 SVGEGT. V gave up 3 bases and J gave up 0 bases; unmatched junction bases: 7. The CDR3 loop spans 17 amino acids. CDR3 nucleotide sequence: TGTGCCAGCAGTTATGACACAGGGGGTCATAGCAATCAGCCCCAGCATTTT. The encoded protein is CASSYDTGGHSNQPQHF.

The chain combines TRBV18 with TRBJ1-1; TRBD1 aligns across 7 bases. CDR1 and CDR2 from the germline V gene are KGHSH and LQKENI. V gave up 5 bases and J gave up 2 bases; unmatched junction bases: 8. The CDR3 runs to 15 residues. Here the CDR3 DNA reads TGTGCCAGCTCATCGCCGGGACAGAGAAACACTGAAGCTTTCTTT. Its translation is CASSSPGQRNTEAFF.

The CDR3 DNA reads TGTGCCAGCACCTCTTTCCATACCATGGGCTCCTATAATTCACCCCTCCACTTT. It is translated as CASTSFHTMGSYNSPLHF. The chain recombines TRBV7-9 with TRBJ1-6; D remains unclear. CDR3 length equals 18 residues. Trimming cost V 7 bases and J 0 bases, with 19 bases left between them. In germline, CDR1 is SEHNR, CDR2 FQNEAQ (reference sequence).

The V call is TRBV4-1, the J call TRBJ2-1, with 12 nucleotides matching TRBD2. The CDR3 is 18 residues long. Losses at the gene ends were 1 base for V and 8 bases for J; bases not matched to a gene: 12. Germline V gene data show CDR1 as MGHRA and CDR2 as YSYEKL. This chain's CDR3 is CASSQAPSGGARIDEQFF. CDR3 bases: TGCGCCAGCAGCCAAGCTCCTAGCGGGGGGGCCCGGATTGATGAGCAGTTCTTC.

The rearrangement links TRBV7-2 to TRBJ2-1; tentatively, D is TRBD1 (6 bases). V was pared by 4 bases and J by 8 bases, with 12 bases between. Per the germline V gene, CDR1 is SGHTA and CDR2 is FQGNSA. This CDR3 has 13 residues. The DNA of the CDR3 is TGTGCCAGCAGCTCTACTCAGGGGTATGAGCAGTTCTTC. Translated: CASSSTQGYEQFF. Full variable domain (rest looked up from reference TRBV7-2 and TRBJ2-1): GAGVSQSPSNKVTEKGKDVELRCDPISGHTALYWYRQSLGQGLEFLIYFQGNSAPDKSGLPSDRFSAERTGGSVSTLTIQRTQQEDSAVYLCASSSTQGYEQFFGPGTRLTVL.

This rearrangement joins TRBV6-2 or TRBV6-3 to TRBJ1-1; tentative D call: TRBD1 (5 bases). The V end was cut by 5 bases, the J end by 1 base, with 14 bases between. The CDR3 is made up of 15 amino acids. Per germline, CDR1 MNHEY and CDR2 SVGEGT. CDR3 region: CASSHPQARNTEAFF. CDR3 coding DNA: TGTGCCAGCAGTCATCCACAGGCCAGGAACACTGAAGCTTTCTTT.

This chain links TRBV10-3 with TRBJ2-3; D is possibly TRBD2 (7 bases). The germline V and J ends were trimmed by 6 bases and 3 bases, with 16 bases remaining between them. Germline V CDR1 and CDR2: ENHRY, SYGVKD. The CDR3 contains 15 residues. The CDR3 region is CAISPGGARTDTQYF. The CDR3 DNA sequence: TGTGCCATCAGCCCTGGGGGGGCCAGGACAGATACGCAGTATTTT.

The rearrangement uses TRBV7-2 and TRBJ2-1; possibly TRBD1 for D (5 bases). The germline gives CDR1 SGHTA, CDR2 FQGNSA. Trimming removed 4 bases at V and 6 bases at J, with 16 bases between. The CDR3 is 15 amino acids. CDR3 in DNA: TGTGCCAGCAGCTCAACAGGTGATTTCTTCAATGAGCAGTTCTTC. It translates to CASSSTGDFFNEQFF.

Turning to this clone: One end of the junction does not line up with germline, which may come from a read error. The chain is built from TRBV7-7 and TRBJ2-2; TRBD1 agrees at 7 bases. The CDR3 length is 15 residues. CDR1 SSHAT and CDR2 FNYEAQ come from the germline V gene (reference sequence). CDR3 in amino acids: CASSLGPQGAGELFF. CDR3 DNA sequence: TGTGCTAGCAGCTTAGGACCGCAGGGGGCCGGGGAGCTGTTTTTT.

V usage is TRBV5-4 and J usage is TRBJ2-3; D is unresolved. Between the trimmed V and J ends, which lost 0 bases and 2 bases, there was a span of 1 base. Germline CDR1 SGHNT, CDR2 YYREEE (reference sequence). The CDR3 extends over 12 amino acids. This CDR3 reads CASSLATDTQYF. The CDR3 DNA is TGTGCCAGCAGCTTGGCCACAGATACGCAGTATTTT.

This clone has a single count. The rearrangement joins TRBV7-2 to TRBJ2-3; 7 nucleotides agree with TRBD2. The germline V gene has CDR1 SGHTA and CDR2 FQGNSA. The junction had 10 bases not matched to a gene; V was cut back by 2 bases and J by 5 bases. The CDR3 covers 16 residues. This chain's CDR3 is CASSLWGGAGEDTQYF. The CDR3 DNA is TGTGCCAGCAGCTTATGGGGCGGGGCGGGAGAAGATACGCAGTATTTT.

This clone showed up just once. The chain uses TRBV5-4 and TRBJ1-4, with TRBD1 as a possible D gene (5 bases). Trimming removed 0 bases from V and 8 bases from J, with 23 bases in between. Germline V gives CDR1 SGHNT, CDR2 YYREEE (reference sequence). The CDR3 has 18 residues. The CDR3 sequence: CASSLGAGTQSVSEKLFF. CDR3 bases: TGTGCCAGCAGCTTGGGAGCAGGGACCCAATCTGTTTCGGAAAAACTGTTTTTT.